These 8 T cell receptor beta chains share one sample of origin, sequenced in a study of regulatory T cells. The antigens for these receptors are not known. Whole-study results and caveats: Hydrophobic residues at CDR3 positions 6 and 7 were enriched in conventional CD4+ T cells of CD3G-deficient patients.

Primers: 52 TRBV forward and 13 TRBJ reverse. The method was immunoSEQ multiplex PCR; TCRdb's version includes in-frame clones alone and lacks a portion of them. The sample includes 25,000 to 30,000 clones, 85% to 95% seen only once; the top ten take about 1.6%. Input material: conventional CD4+ T cells sorted from blood. These receptors all come from a person between 18 and 35 years old with CD3G deficiency.

This chain uses TRBV7-9 with TRBJ2-2; perhaps D is TRBD1 or TRBD2 (5 bases each). V gave up 3 bases and J gave up 5 bases, with 16 bases separating them. This CDR3 comprises 16 residues. Per the germline V gene, CDR1 is SEHNR and CDR2 is FQNEAQ (reference sequence). CDR3 loop: CASSFRTGTGTGELFF. CDR3 nucleotides: TGTGCCAGCAGCTTCAGAACCGGGACGGGTACCGGGGAGCTGTTTTTT.

In its sample, this clone was seen a few times. The chain joins TRBV6-1 to TRBJ1-2; D call uncertain. Germline CDR1 and CDR2: MNHNS and SASEGT. This CDR3 comprises 12 residues. The V end lost 4 bases, the J end lost 1 base, and 4 bases lay between the germline ends. CDR3 sequence (DNA): TGTGCCAGCAGTGTACATAACTATGGCTACACCTTC. It is translated as CASSVHNYGYTF.

The V and J genes are TRBV6-6 and TRBJ1-2; D gene uncertain. V lost 6 bases to trimming and J lost 4 bases, with 15 bases between them. Germline CDR1 and CDR2: MNHNY and SVGAGI (reference sequence). The CDR3 is made up of 14 amino acids. The CDR3, as DNA: TGTGCCAGCAGAGAGGTCGGGGAGGGCTATGGCTACACCTTC. Protein product: CASREVGEGYGYTF.

V usage is TRBV6-4 and J usage is TRBJ2-6, with 8 nucleotides matching TRBD1. The CDR3 has 17 residues. V was clipped by 4 bases and J by 2 bases; unmatched bases: 7. The V gene's germline CDR1 is MRHNA and CDR2 SNTAGT. CDR3 DNA: TGTGCCAGCAGTGTAACGGCGACAGGGGCTGGGGCCAACGTCCTGACTTTC. Amino acids: CASSVTATGAGANVLTF.

The chain couples TRBV2 to TRBJ2-7; TRBD1 is a possible D gene (6 bases). The CDR3 has 15 amino acids. Germline V lookup: CDR1 SNHLY, CDR2 FYNNEI. The V end lost 4 bases, the J end lost 2 bases, and 15 bases lay between the germline ends. DNA for the CDR3: TGTGCCAGCAGTGCTCAGGGGTATGTCCCCTACGAGCAGTACTTC. Protein: CASSAQGYVPYEQYF.

The chain joins TRBV18 to TRBJ2-5, with 9 bases matching TRBD2. The germline CDR1 and CDR2 sequences are KGHSH and LQKENI. The V and J ends lost 6 bases and 4 bases, in that order; junction bases with no gene match: 9. This CDR3 is 15 amino acids long. The CDR3 loop is CASSGNSGRRETQYF. The CDR3 nucleotides are TGTGCCAGCTCCGGTAATAGCGGGAGAAGAGAGACCCAGTACTTC.

The gene calls are TRBV29-1 and TRBJ2-5; D possibly matches TRBD1 or TRBD2 (5 bases each). The germline V gene has CDR1 SQVTM and CDR2 ANQGSEA. The length of the CDR3 is 15 residues. V was clipped by 1 base and J by 0 bases, with 12 bases between them. CDR3 sequence: CSVEGAWGYQETQYF. The DNA for the CDR3 is TGCAGCGTTGAAGGGGCGTGGGGGTACCAAGAGACCCAGTACTTC. The full variable domain, with the rest looked up from reference TRBV29-1 and TRBJ2-5, is SAVISQKPSRDICQRGTSLTIQCQVDSQVTMMFWYRQQPGQSLTLIATANQGSEATYESGFVIDKFPISRPNLTFSTLTVSNMSPEDSSIYLCSVEGAWGYQETQYFGPGTRLLVL.

This clone came up once. CDR3 amino acids: CASSLARERGNEQFF. The DNA for the CDR3 is TGCGCCAGCAGCTTGGCCAGGGAGCGGGGCAATGAGCAGTTCTTC. This chain connects TRBV5-1 to TRBJ2-1, with 7 bases matching TRBD2. CDR3 size: 15 residues. V lost 0 bases, J lost 6 bases, and 6 bases stayed unmatched. Germline assignment: CDR1 SGHRS and CDR2 YFSETQ.